The 14 T cell receptor beta chains below all came from one sample that was sequenced in a study of blood T cell repertoires in COVID-19. Generated by immunoSEQ multiplex PCR, the TCRdb table keeps only in-frame clones and is missing some. The sample lists some 66,000 clones, approximately 90% occurring once. The sample comprised peripheral blood. These receptors were collected from a woman aged 55-75 years with acute or convalescent COVID-19.

Regarding this clone: Other DNA sequences of this sample code for an identical CDR3. The chain employs TRBV19 and TRBJ2-2; D gene unclear. CDR1 and CDR2 (germline): LNHDA, SQIVND (reference sequence). The CDR3 sequence is 14 residues long. The V and J ends lost 6 bases and 5 bases respectively, with 13 bases between them. CDR3 in amino acids: CASSLTGATGELFF. The DNA of the CDR3 is TGTGCCAGTAGCCTGACCGGAGCTACCGGGGAGCTGTTTTTT.

V and J are TRBV5-6 and TRBJ1-4, with TRBD1 matching over 11 bases. The CDR3 consists of 16 residues. The V and J ends lost 4 bases and 5 bases, in that order; junction bases with no gene match: 7. From germline, CDR1 is SGHDT and CDR2 YYEEEE. This CDR3 is CASSTGQGEGNEKLFF. CDR3 coding DNA: TGTGCCAGCAGCACGGGACAGGGGGAGGGCAATGAAAAACTGTTTTTT.

The J gene is TRBJ1-6, the V gene TRBV5-6; D gene ambiguous. The CDR3 is 15 amino acids. The ends were cut back, 2 bases at V and 8 bases at J, with 14 bases in the middle. The germline gives CDR1 SGHDT, CDR2 YYEEEE. CDR3 in amino acids: CASSLAPPRDSPLHF. Here the CDR3 DNA reads TGTGCCAGCAGCTTAGCCCCCCCGAGGGATTCACCCCTCCACTTT.

The rearrangement links TRBV15 to TRBJ1-2; D remains ambiguous. The CDR3 is made up of 14 amino acids. Trimming took 4 bases from V and 8 from J, leaving 17 bases between them. Germline V CDR1 and CDR2: LNHNV, YYDKDF (reference sequence). Written as DNA, the CDR3 is TGTGCCACCAGCAACTATGACGCGCGGATGGGCTACACCTTC. Translation gives CATSNYDARMGYTF.

The CDR3 here is CASSSRRTGIWVSSYNEQFF. In DNA form, the CDR3 reads TGTGCCAGCAGTAGCCGCCGGACAGGGATCTGGGTGAGCTCCTACAATGAGCAGTTCTTC. The chain has TRBV27 and TRBJ2-1; 8 nucleotides agree with TRBD1. This CDR3 contains 20 residues. Germline CDR1 is MNHEY and CDR2 is SMNVEV (reference sequence). V was pared by 5 bases and J by 0 bases, with 18 bases of the junction left unmatched.

This rearrangement joins TRBV6-5 to TRBJ2-2; D might be TRBD1 (5 bases). Between the trimmed V and J ends, which lost 8 bases and 0 bases, there was a span of 13 bases. Looked up from germline, CDR1 is MNHEY and CDR2 is SVGAGI. The length of the CDR3 is 15 residues. The CDR3 sequence is CASRYRSANTGELFF. CDR3 nucleotide sequence: TGTGCCAGCCGGTACAGGAGCGCGAACACCGGGGAGCTGTTTTTT.

The CDR3 is CASSLEGRYGYTF. In DNA form, the CDR3 reads TGCGCCAGCAGCTTGGAGGGGAGGTATGGCTACACCTTC. This rearrangement joins TRBV5-1 to TRBJ1-2, with D tentatively TRBD1 (5 bases). V was clipped by 0 bases and J by 5 bases, with 8 bases between them. CDR3 length: 13 residues. The V gene's germline CDR1 is SGHRS and CDR2 YFSETQ.

This clone occurred once. The J gene is TRBJ1-3, the V gene TRBV29-1; possible D gene TRBD1, 5 bases. The ends were cut back, 5 bases at V and 0 bases at J, with 14 bases in the middle. Germline V gene data show CDR1 as SQVTM and CDR2 as ANQGSEA. This CDR3 spans 15 amino acids. Written as DNA, the CDR3 is TGCAGCGTTCGACCCATGGGGGGCTCTGGAAACACCATATATTTT. It encodes CSVRPMGGSGNTIYF.

The rearrangement uses TRBV19 and TRBJ2-5; D might be TRBD1 (5 bases). V gave up 5 bases and J gave up 7 bases, with 17 bases separating them. The CDR3 runs 14 residues. Germline values: CDR1 LNHDA, CDR2 SQIVND (reference sequence). CDR3 residues: CASSAAGSLATQYF. For the CDR3, the DNA is TGTGCCAGTAGTGCAGCAGGGTCGTTGGCGACCCAGTACTTC.

The CDR3 loop is CASTGWRLGEETQYF. The CDR3 DNA follows: TGTGCCAGCACGGGGTGGCGCCTCGGAGAAGAGACCCAGTACTTC. The rearrangement links TRBV2 to TRBJ2-5; D may be TRBD2 (5 bases). CDR3 length: 15 residues. Germline values: CDR1 SNHLY, CDR2 FYNNEI. Deletions cut 7 bases from V and 3 bases from J, with 18 bases between.

The rearrangement uses TRBV28 and TRBJ1-6, with TRBD1 matching over 8 bases. J was trimmed by 10 bases and V by 11 bases; bases with no gene match: 13. The CDR3 totals 14 residues. Germline assignment: CDR1 MDHEN and CDR2 SYDVKM. CDR3 in DNA: TGTGCCGGAACACAGGGGGGCGCTGGGTCACCCCTCCACTTT. It encodes CAGTQGGAGSPLHF.

The gene calls are TRBV6-6 and TRBJ2-7; 8 bases are shared with TRBD2. The CDR3 is 15 amino acids. Germline values: CDR1 MNHNY, CDR2 SVGAGI (reference sequence). V lost 4 bases and J lost 0; bases outside the gene matches: 5. The CDR3 nucleotides are TGTGCCAGCAGTTTGACCGGGACTAGCTCCTACGAGCAGTACGTC. The encoded protein is CASSLTGTSSYEQYV.

The chain couples TRBV19 to TRBJ1-1; D is perhaps TRBD1 (5 bases). V was clipped by 9 bases and J by 0 bases, with 11 bases between them. The germline CDR1 and CDR2 sequences are LNHDA and SQIVND (reference sequence). The CDR3 totals 13 residues. Here the CDR3 reads CASRGTVNTEAFF. CDR3 nucleotides: TGTGCCAGCCGGGGGACGGTGAACACTGAAGCTTTCTTT.

For this clone: The sample contains more than one DNA sequence encoding this CDR3. The chain joins TRBV7-2 to TRBJ1-2, with 8 bases matching TRBD1. The V segment lost 3 bases and the J segment 8 bases; nucleotides outside the gene matches: 5. This CDR3 contains 13 residues. Germline CDR1 and CDR2: SGHTA and FQGNSA. CDR3: CASSFDRGAGYTF. CDR3 bases: TGTGCCAGCAGCTTTGACAGGGGTGCCGGCTACACCTTC.